The clone carrying this T cell receptor (beta chain) appeared many times. CDR3 length: 10 residues. Germline V CDR1 and CDR2: DFQATT, SNEGSKA (reference sequence). The V end was cut by 5 bases, the J end by 6 bases, with 8 bases between. Authors of the study amplified TCR beta CDR3 regions from RNA transcripts. Initially, a first-round RT-PCR of the TCR CDR3 employed the HTBI primer set. From the multiplex PCR reads, TCRdb called clonotypes with MiXCR, one entry per CDR3 protein. This table holds around 290,000 distinct CDR3 sequences, 13% found once. This sample stems from a study of T cells in Graves' hyperthyroidism and ophthalmopathy.

The J gene is TRBJ2-7, the V gene TRBV20-1; no firm D call. The clonotype was recovered from a woman in her twenties or thirties with Graves' hyperthyroidism that later progressed to Graves' ophthalmopathy. What was sequenced was blood. In DNA form, the CDR3 reads TGCAGTGCTCTCGGTTCCGAGCAGTACTTC. Its translation is CSALGSEQYF.